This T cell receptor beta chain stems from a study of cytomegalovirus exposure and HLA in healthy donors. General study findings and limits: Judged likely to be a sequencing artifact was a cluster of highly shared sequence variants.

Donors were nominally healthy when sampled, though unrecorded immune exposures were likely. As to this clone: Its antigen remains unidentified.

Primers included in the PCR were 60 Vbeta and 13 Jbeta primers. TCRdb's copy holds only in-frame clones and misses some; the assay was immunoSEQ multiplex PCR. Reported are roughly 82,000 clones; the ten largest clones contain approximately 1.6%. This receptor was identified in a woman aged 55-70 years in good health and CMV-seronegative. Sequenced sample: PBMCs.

Written as DNA, the CDR3 is TGTGCCAGCACCCCCCGAGGCGTCAATCAGCCCCAGCATTTT. Its protein is CASTPRGVNQPQHF. The rearrangement joins TRBV14 to TRBJ1-5; no clear D. The V end was cut by 7 bases, the J end by 3 bases, with 13 bases between. From germline, CDR1 is SGHDN and CDR2 FVKESK. The CDR3 has 14 residues.